The 28 T cell receptor beta chains below come from one sample, sequenced in a study of long-term antiretroviral therapy in people with HIV. Researchers ran immunoSEQ v3.0 at survey level. TCRdb's table, derived via immunoSEQ multiplex PCR, lists solely in-frame clones and lacks some. Of 15,000 to 20,000 clones in the sample, roughly 72% were seen once. The specimen comprised unsorted PBMCs, sampled just under 2.6 years before starting antiretroviral therapy. These receptors all stem from a woman between 50 and 59 years old with HIV.

V gene TRBV30 combines with J gene TRBJ2-7; 8 bases are shared with TRBD2. The trim removed 4 bases at V and 0 bases at J, leaving 2 bases unmatched. There are 13 residues in the CDR3. CDR1 and CDR2 from the germline V gene are GTSNPN and SVGIG (reference sequence). CDR3 sequence reads: CAWTSGYSYEQYF. The CDR3 bases are TGTGCCTGGACTAGCGGGTACTCCTACGAGCAGTACTTC.

This clone is deemed medium-sized. This chain links TRBV19 with TRBJ1-2; 10 bases are shared with TRBD1. Germline CDR1 reads LNHDA; CDR2 reads SQIVND (reference sequence). V shed 5 bases, J shed 2 bases, and the junction held 5 bases outside the gene matches. CDR3 size: 15 residues. CDR3 sequence reads: CASSAWTGGNYGYTF. In DNA form, the CDR3 reads TGTGCCAGTAGTGCCTGGACAGGGGGAAACTATGGCTACACCTTC. Supplemented by reference TRBV19 and TRBJ1-2, the full variable domain reads DGGITQSPKYLFRKEGQNVTLSCEQNLNHDAMYWYRQDPGQGLRLIYYSQIVNDFQKGDIAEGYSVSREKKESFPLTVTSAQKNPTAFYLCASSAWTGGNYGYTFGSGTRLTVV.

This clone was detected only once. The rearrangement joins TRBV19 to TRBJ1-4, with TRBD1 as a possible D gene (5 bases). The CDR3 runs 15 residues. Germline loops: CDR1 LNHDA, CDR2 SQIVND (reference sequence). Trimming removed 3 bases from V and 8 bases from J, with 16 bases in between. The CDR3 DNA is TGTGCCAGTAGTATTGATGGGGCGGGGGAGGAAAAACTGTTTTTT. As protein: CASSIDGAGEEKLFF.

The CDR3 DNA reads as TGCAGCGTATGCACCGGAGGGAACACTGAAGCTTTCTTT. It yields the protein CSVCTGGNTEAFF. The rearrangement uses TRBV29-1 and TRBJ1-1; D call uncertain. The CDR3 is 13 residues long. V was trimmed by 6 bases and J by 1 base, leaving 12 bases between them. The V gene's germline CDR1 is SQVTM and CDR2 ANQGSEA.

This clone was seen only once. This rearrangement joins TRBV5-4 to TRBJ2-7; no firm D call. Germline lookup yields CDR1 SGHNT and CDR2 YYREEE (reference sequence). CDR3 length equals 15 residues. Trimming stripped 0 bases from V and 4 bases from J, with 14 bases between. The CDR3 region is CASSLALEDPYEQYV. The CDR3 DNA sequence: TGTGCCAGCAGCTTGGCCCTAGAGGACCCTTACGAGCAGTACGTC.

V usage is TRBV21-1 and J usage is TRBJ2-3. TRBV21-1 corresponds to a pseudogene. The CDR3 extends over 14 amino acids. CDR3 bases: TGTGCCGGATCCCTGTCCCTGAGCACAGATACGCAGTATTTT. Amino acids: CAGSLSLSTDTQYF.

The rearrangement joins TRBV5-1 to TRBJ1-4; tentative D call: TRBD1 (6 bases). The V end was cut by 5 bases, the J end by 6 bases, with 14 bases between. Looked up from germline, CDR1 is SGHRS and CDR2 is YFSETQ. CDR3 length equals 14 residues. The CDR3 bases are TGCGCCAGCAGTGTTGCAGGGGAGGATGAAAAACTGTTTTTT. This gives the protein CASSVAGEDEKLFF.

The V gene is TRBV5-1, the J gene TRBJ1-1, with TRBD1 matching over 7 bases. Germline V gene lookup returns CDR1 SGHRS and CDR2 YFSETQ. The J segment lost 2 bases and the V segment lost 4 bases, leaving 8 bases of the junction unmatched. CDR3 size: 15 residues. The CDR3 sequence is CASSPTGQPNTEAFF. In DNA, the CDR3 is TGCGCCAGCAGCCCAACGGGACAGCCAAACACTGAAGCTTTCTTT. The variable domain in full, with the rest retrieved from reference TRBV5-1 and TRBJ1-1, is KAGVTQTPRYLIKTRGQQVTLSCSPISGHRSVSWYQQTPGQGLQFLFEYFSETQRNKGNFPGRFSGRQFSNSRSEMNVSTLELGDSALYLCASSPTGQPNTEAFFGQGTRLTVV.

This chain uses TRBV29-1 with TRBJ2-3; D is unresolved. The CDR3 sequence is 11 residues long. Germline loops: CDR1 SQVTM, CDR2 ANQGSEA. With 8 bases removed from V and 1 base from J, the gap between germline ends came to 7 bases. CDR3 in amino acids: CSLRGTDTQYF. For the CDR3, the DNA is TGCAGCCTCCGTGGCACAGATACGCAGTATTTT.

This chain connects TRBV18 to TRBJ2-2, with a weak D call TRBD2 (5 bases). CDR3 length equals 15 residues. V was cut by 3 bases and J by 6 bases, with 14 bases left in between. Per germline, CDR1 KGHSH and CDR2 LQKENI. The CDR3 sequence: CASSPNHGVPGELFF. The CDR3 DNA sequence: TGTGCCAGCTCACCGAATCACGGGGTTCCCGGGGAGCTGTTTTTT.

The chain uses TRBV30 and TRBJ2-3, with a possible D match to TRBD1 (5 bases). The CDR3 sequence is 15 residues long. V gave up 4 bases and J gave up 1 base, with 15 bases separating them. Per germline, CDR1 GTSNPN and CDR2 SVGIG (reference sequence). CDR3 protein: CAWNLQGRGTDTQYF. In DNA form, the CDR3 reads TGTGCCTGGAACCTGCAGGGTAGGGGCACAGATACGCAGTATTTT.

This chain uses TRBV7-3 with TRBJ2-1, with 8 bases lining up with TRBD2. The CDR3 has 15 amino acids. V dropped 4 bases and J dropped 6; count of bases not matched to a gene: 8. Per germline, CDR1 SGHTA and CDR2 FQGTGA. The CDR3 coding sequence is TGTGCCAGCAGCTACGCGGGGGGCAATCTCAATGAGCAGTTCTTC. Translation: CASSYAGGNLNEQFF.

In its sample, this clone was seen a few times. The chain links TRBV4-1 to TRBJ1-3; unclear D gene. This CDR3 is built from 15 residues. Between the trimmed V and J ends, which lost 5 bases and 2 bases, there was a span of 13 bases. Germline V gene lookup returns CDR1 MGHRA and CDR2 YSYEKL. CDR3 residues: CASSFAAGPGNTIYF. The CDR3 nucleotides are TGCGCCAGCAGCTTCGCCGCAGGCCCTGGAAACACCATATATTTT.

This sequence joins TRBV19 and TRBJ1-4, with 8 nucleotides matching TRBD1. V shed 6 bases and J 7 bases; nucleotides not matched to a gene: 7. The CDR3 length is 14 residues. Germline CDR1 is LNHDA and CDR2 is SQIVND (reference sequence). CDR3 protein: CASRRQGSSEKLFF. The CDR3, as DNA: TGTGCCAGTAGACGACAGGGGTCTAGTGAAAAACTGTTTTTT.

CDR3 DNA sequence: TGTGCCAGCAGCCTGGGACCTACTAATTCACCCCTCCACTTT. It translates to CASSLGPTNSPLHF. V is TRBV5-5 and J is TRBJ1-6, with a possible D match to TRBD1 (5 bases). V dropped 4 bases and J dropped 6 bases, with 11 bases sitting between them. The germline gives CDR1 SGHKS, CDR2 YYEKEE (reference sequence). This CDR3 is 14 amino acids long.

This clone occurred once. The chain carries TRBV9 and TRBJ1-3; no definite D call. The germline V and J ends were trimmed by 0 bases and 2 bases, with 21 bases remaining between them. This CDR3 has 19 residues. Germline V gives CDR1 SGDLS, CDR2 YYNGEE. CDR3: CASSVDAPRLGLAGNTIYF. CDR3 DNA: TGTGCCAGCAGCGTAGATGCCCCCCGGCTGGGTCTGGCTGGAAACACCATATATTTT.

The V call is TRBV4-1, the J call TRBJ2-5; TRBD2 matches 13 bases. V gave up 0 bases and J gave up 6 bases; unmatched junction bases: 13. This CDR3 spans 19 amino acids. Germline V lookup: CDR1 MGHRA, CDR2 YSYEKL. CDR3: CASSQDFYTSGGERKTQYF. The CDR3 DNA reads TGCGCCAGCAGCCAAGATTTTTATACTAGCGGGGGGGAAAGGAAGACCCAGTACTTC.

In its sample, this clone ranks as large. The chain couples TRBV7-3 to TRBJ2-3, with 8 bases aligning to TRBD2. This CDR3 region has 15 residues. J was trimmed by 1 base and V by 6 bases; bases with no gene match: 6. From germline, CDR1 is SGHTA and CDR2 FQGTGA. CDR3 nucleotides: TGTGCCAGCAGTGCCGCAGCGGGGGGCACAGATACGCAGTATTTT. Protein sequence: CASSAAAGGTDTQYF. Full variable domain (remainder filled in from reference TRBV7-3 and TRBJ2-3): GAGVSQTPSNKVTEKGKYVELRCDPISGHTALYWYRQSLGQGPEFLIYFQGTGAADDSGLPNDRFFAVRPEGSVSTLKIQRTERGDSAVYLCASSAAAGGTDTQYFGPGTRLTVL.

The genes are TRBV10-2 and TRBJ1-1; 7 positions agree with TRBD1. The CDR3 contains 14 residues. Germline assignment: CDR1 WSHSY and CDR2 SAAADI. The ends lost 6 bases at V and 3 bases at J; junction bases unmatched: 7. CDR3 DNA: TGCGCCAGCAGGCGGGGACAGCATTACACTGAAGCTTTCTTT. This translates into CASRRGQHYTEAFF.

The chain has TRBV11-3 and TRBJ1-6; weak D call: TRBD1 (5 bases). V lost 0 bases, J lost 8 bases, and 11 bases lay in between. Germline CDR1 and CDR2: SGHNT and YENEEA. This CDR3 has 15 amino acids. The CDR3 DNA reads as TGTGCCAGCAGCTTAGATGGGGGGAGGGATTCACCCCTCCACTTT. This encodes CASSLDGGRDSPLHF.

J is TRBJ1-2 and V is TRBV21-1; the table's D call, TRBD1, has no DNA check behind it. TRBV21-1 is tagged as a pseudogene. This CDR3 contains 9 residues. The CDR3 protein is CAEGDGYTF. The CDR3 DNA follows: TGTGCCGAGGGGGACGGCTACACCTTC.

This clone was recorded a few times. The chain is built from TRBV6-1 and TRBJ1-5; 7 bases fit TRBD1. From germline, CDR1 is MNHNS and CDR2 SASEGT. The CDR3 is made up of 14 amino acids. With 3 bases clipped from V and 9 bases from J, the junction kept 8 bases outside the gene matches. CDR3 protein: CASSDTGATRPQHF. CDR3 bases: TGTGCCAGCAGTGACACAGGGGCCACCCGGCCCCAGCATTTT.

J is TRBJ2-1 and V is TRBV11-1; D is possibly TRBD1 (7 bases). This CDR3 region has 17 residues. The V end lost 1 base, the J end lost 1 base, and 14 bases lay between the germline ends. Germline V gives CDR1 SGHAT, CDR2 FQDESV (reference sequence). The CDR3 DNA reads TGTGCCAGCAGCTTAGGTGGTGCAGGGGGGTCCTACAATGAGCAGTTCTTC. It yields the protein CASSLGGAGGSYNEQFF.

This sequence joins TRBV6-6 and TRBJ2-5, with D perhaps TRBD2 (5 bases). Trimming took 7 bases from V and 2 from J, leaving 14 bases between them. This CDR3 has 14 residues. Germline assignment: CDR1 MNHNY and CDR2 SVGAGI (reference sequence). CDR3 nucleotides: TGTGCCAGCACCGAACGGCGGGTTCAAGAGACCCAGTACTTC. This sequence encodes CASTERRVQETQYF.

This chain joins TRBV5-1 and TRBJ1-1; D ambiguous. Trimming took 3 bases from V and 3 from J, leaving 12 bases between them. This CDR3 has 14 residues. Germline assignment: CDR1 SGHRS and CDR2 YFSETQ. Here the CDR3 reads CASSSYSGHTEAFF. DNA for the CDR3: TGCGCCAGCAGCTCGTATAGTGGACACACTGAAGCTTTCTTT.

The chain combines TRBV5-1 with TRBJ1-1, with a weak D call TRBD1 (5 bases). Per the germline V gene, CDR1 is SGHRS and CDR2 is YFSETQ. Trimming cost V 0 bases and J 3 bases, with 15 bases left between them. The CDR3 runs to 16 residues. CDR3 nucleotides: TGCGCCAGCAGCTTGGGAAGGGGATTTAGGGACACTGAAGCTTTCTTT. Amino acids: CASSLGRGFRDTEAFF.

V gene TRBV7-9 combines with J gene TRBJ1-1, with D tentatively TRBD1 (6 bases). Germline V CDR1 and CDR2: SEHNR, FQNEAQ (reference sequence). The CDR3 has 14 amino acids. With 3 bases removed from V and 1 base from J, the gap between germline ends came to 9 bases. CDR3: CASSFGGRNTEAFF. In DNA, the CDR3 is TGTGCCAGCAGCTTCGGGGGCCGGAACACTGAAGCTTTCTTT.

This chain links TRBV7-2 with TRBJ1-1, with TRBD1 matching over 8 bases. The length of the CDR3 is 15 residues. Germline values: CDR1 SGHTA, CDR2 FQGNSA. V was pared by 1 base and J by 5 bases, with 6 bases of the junction left unmatched. CDR3 sequence: CASSLVGTGGTEAFF. The CDR3 DNA reads as TGTGCCAGCAGCTTAGTGGGAACAGGGGGTACTGAAGCTTTCTTT.